This TCR beta chain comes out of a study of cytomegalovirus exposure and HLA in healthy donors. General study results and limits: Reportedly, diagnosis of cytomegalovirus status by the classifier showed high specificity and sensitivity.

Here immunoSEQ multiplex PCR was the method, and the copy in TCRdb shows in-frame clones only, minus some. The table shows 200,000 to 250,000 clones, with approximately 88% occurring only once. The germline V and J ends were trimmed by 2 bases and 6 bases, with 19 bases remaining between them. The CDR3 has 16 residues. The germline CDR1 and CDR2 sequences are MDHEN and SYDVKM. Comment on this clone: The antigen remains unidentified.

Sequencing was done on a sample of PBMCs. The rearrangement uses TRBV28 and TRBJ1-2; D may be TRBD1 (5 bases). The TCR sequence derives from a woman under 40 in good health and CMV-seropositive. The CDR3 loop is CASSLRGLGEFHGYTF. CDR3 DNA: TGTGCCAGCAGTTTAAGGGGTTTGGGGGAATTCCATGGCTACACCTTC.